Listed below are T cell receptor beta chains from one sample, sequenced in a study of blood T cell repertoires in COVID-19. Assay used: immunoSEQ multiplex PCR; TCRdb lists only in-frame clones, some missing. The sample lists under 20,000 clones, 70% to 85% occurring once. The sequenced material came from peripheral blood. These TCRs come from a man between 65 and 80 years old with COVID-19, enrolled during active disease. The CDR3 runs from the conserved cysteine through the conserved F or W. D genes are given only for firm matches. Clone size is given for some rows only: seen once, a few or many times, or a class if the clone is expanded.

>.|TRBJ2-3|TRBV7-2|.
TGTGCCAGCATAACCCTTCCGGGGACAGATACGCAGTATTTT
CASITLPGTDTQYF
>TRBD1|TRBJ1-5|TRBV7-2|.
TGTGCCAGCAGCCAAGACAGGGACCAGCCCCAGCATTTT
CASSQDRDQPQHF
>.|TRBJ1-6|TRBV19|.
TGTGCCAGTACCCCCCGGACAATTGAATATTCACCCCTCCACTTT
CASTPRTIEYSPLHF
>.|TRBJ1-6|TRBV28|.
TGTGCCAGCAGTTTAGTTTCAAATTCACCCCTCCACTTT
CASSLVSNSPLHF
>TRBD1|TRBJ1-4|TRBV5-4|few
TGTGCCAGCAGCTTGGTAGGGGGACAGGGGGCAGGAAAACTGTTTTTT
CASSLVGGQGAGKLFF
>TRBD1|TRBJ2-7|TRBV19|few
TGTGCCACGGAGGACAGGGATTACTACGAGCAGTACTTC
CATEDRDYYEQYF
>TRBD1|TRBJ1-3|TRBV6-6|few
TGTGCCAGCAATTTCAGGGGGCTAGGAAACACCATATATTTT
CASNFRGLGNTIYF
>.|TRBJ1-2|TRBV5-8|.
TGTGCCAGCAGCTTGGTTTTTGGCAGATCTAACTATGGCTACACCTTC
CASSLVFGRSNYGYTF
>TRBD2|TRBJ2-3|TRBV9|.
TGTGCCAGCAGCGTATTCCGGGGGGGTGGCACAGATACGCAGTATTTT
CASSVFRGGGTDTQYF
>TRBD1|TRBJ1-2|TRBV6-5|once
TGTGCCAGCAAGACAGGGGATGGCTATGGCTACACCTTC
CASKTGDGYGYTF
>.|TRBJ1-5|TRBV7-8|.
TGTGCCAGCAGCTTGACCTTGGGCCCTCAGCCCCAGCATTTT
CASSLTLGPQPQHF
>TRBD1|TRBJ1-2|TRBV4-2|once
TGTGCCAGCAGCCAAGATCAGGGACAGAGGGGCTACACCTTC
CASSQDQGQRGYTF
>.|TRBJ1-3|TRBV3-1/TRBV3-2|.
TGTGCCAGCCAGGTCAGGGTCGGAAACACCATATATTTT
CASQVRVGNTIYF
>.|TRBJ2-5|TRBV11-2|.
TGTGCCAGCAGTAGCACAGGAGGGCGCGTGGAGACCCAGTACTTC
CASSSTGGRVETQYF